A single sample gave rise to the 2 T cell receptor beta chains below, sequenced in a study of radiotherapy plus CTLA-4 blockade in lung cancer. The method was immunoSEQ multiplex PCR; TCRdb's version includes in-frame clones alone and lacks a portion of them. The sample carries about 25,000 clones, 60% to 75% recorded once. Sequenced material: peripheral blood, taken from a patient treated with radiotherapy plus ipilimumab. All receptors derive from a human donor with non-small cell lung cancer whose response to radiotherapy plus ipilimumab could not be evaluated.

This clone was counted a few times. This chain uses TRBV11-2 with TRBJ2-1; D gene unclear. Germline CDR1 is SGHAT and CDR2 is FQNNGV. Between the trimmed V and J ends, which lost 1 base and 3 bases, there was a span of 4 bases. The CDR3 is 13 residues long. The CDR3: CASSLVYYNEQFF. DNA of the CDR3: TGTGCCAGCAGCTTAGTCTACTACAATGAGCAGTTCTTC. Full variable domain (outside the CDR3, taken from reference TRBV11-2 and TRBJ2-1): EAGVAQSPRYKIIEKRQSVAFWCNPISGHATLYWYQQILGQGPKLLIQFQNNGVVDDSQLPKDRFSAERLKGVDSTLKIQPAKLEDSAVYLCASSLVYYNEQFFGPGTRLTVL.

V and J are TRBV7-8 and TRBJ2-7, with TRBD2 matching over 9 bases. The J segment lost 3 bases and the V segment lost 5 bases, leaving 8 bases of the junction unmatched. There are 15 residues in the CDR3. Germline V CDR1 and CDR2: SGHVS, FQNEAQ. The CDR3 reads CASSLGTSYIYEQYF. CDR3 bases: TGTGCCAGCAGCCTCGGGACTAGCTACATCTACGAGCAGTACTTC.